Described below is a single T cell receptor (beta chain) sequence and its context. The sample comes from a study of T cell changes during pregnancy in multiple sclerosis. The CDR3 totals 14 residues. From germline, CDR1 is GTSNPN and CDR2 SVGIG (reference sequence). V lost 3 bases to trimming and J lost 7 bases, with 13 bases between them. TCRdb's table, derived via immunoSEQ multiplex PCR, lists solely in-frame clones and lacks some. The sample records 65,000 to 90,000 clones, roughly 90% being singletons. The sequence derives from a female donor with multiple sclerosis, enrolled in a pregnancy study. Sequencing was performed on peripheral blood, taken in the first trimester of pregnancy. This sequence joins TRBV30 and TRBJ1-6; maybe TRBD1 (5 bases). CDR3 bases: TGTGCCTGGAGGGAGGGACGCCAGAATTCACCCCTCCACTTT. It encodes CAWREGRQNSPLHF. Full variable domain (missing parts from reference TRBV30 and TRBJ1-6): SQTIHQWPATLVQPVGSPLSLECTVEGTSNPNLYWYRQAAGRGLQLLFYSVGIGQISSEVPQNLSASRPQDRQFILSSKKLLLSDSGFYLCAWREGRQNSPLHFGNGTRLTVT.